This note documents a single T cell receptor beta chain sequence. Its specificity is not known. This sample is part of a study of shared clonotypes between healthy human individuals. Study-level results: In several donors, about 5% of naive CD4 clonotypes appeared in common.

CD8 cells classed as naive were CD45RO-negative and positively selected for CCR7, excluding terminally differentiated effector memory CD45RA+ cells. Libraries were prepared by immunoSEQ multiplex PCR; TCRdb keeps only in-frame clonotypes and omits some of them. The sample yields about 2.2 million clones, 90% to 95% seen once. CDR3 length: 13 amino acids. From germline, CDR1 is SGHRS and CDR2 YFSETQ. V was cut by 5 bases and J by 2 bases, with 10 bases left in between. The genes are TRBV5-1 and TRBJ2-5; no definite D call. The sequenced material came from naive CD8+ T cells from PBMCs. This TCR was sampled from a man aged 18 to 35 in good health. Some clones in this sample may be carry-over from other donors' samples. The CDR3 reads CASSVAAQETQYF. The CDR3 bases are TGCGCCAGCAGTGTAGCAGCACAAGAGACCCAGTACTTC.